A single sample gave rise to the 15 T cell receptor beta chains below, sequenced in a study of control samples from healthy donors and cancer patients. Method: immunoSEQ multiplex PCR; TCRdb's copy keeps in-frame clones and lacks some. The table includes about 98,000 clones, roughly 83% detected once. Sample: blood. These receptors were obtained from a young woman in good health.

The rearrangement joins TRBV5-6 to TRBJ1-2; 7 positions match TRBD1. The CDR3 is 12 amino acids. The junction had 4 bases not matched to a gene; V was cut back by 4 bases and J by 7 bases. The germline gives CDR1 SGHDT, CDR2 YYEEEE. The CDR3 region has the DNA TGTGCCAGCAGCGAGGGGGCAAGTGGCTACACCTTC. This translates into CASSEGASGYTF. Filled out from reference TRBV5-6 and TRBJ1-2, the complete variable domain reads DAGVTQSPTHLIKTRGQQVTLRCSPKSGHDTVSWYQQALGQGPQFIFQYYEEEERQRGNFPDRFSGHQFPNYSSELNVNALLLGDSALYLCASSEGASGYTFGSGTRLTVV.

The rearrangement joins TRBV24-1 to TRBJ2-7; the D is unclear. This CDR3 has 12 residues. The V and J ends lost 2 bases and 6 bases respectively, with 7 bases between them. From germline, CDR1 is KGHDR and CDR2 SFDVKD. The CDR3 region has the DNA TGTGCCACCAGTGATTCGTCACCCGAGCAGTACTTC. It codes for CATSDSSPEQYF.

This clone was detected once. V and J are TRBV10-2 and TRBJ1-2; D remains unclear. The CDR3 has 14 residues. Germline CDR1 reads WSHSY; CDR2 reads SAAADI. Trimming took off 6 bases at V and 5 bases at J, with 16 bases between the two ends. In DNA form, the CDR3 reads TGCGCCAGCAGGGAAAGTATAGGGTCTTATGGCTACACCTTC. Translation gives CASRESIGSYGYTF.

V and J are TRBV27 and TRBJ1-4; D gene uncertain. The ends were cut back, 1 base at V and 0 bases at J, with 9 bases in the middle. This CDR3 spans 16 amino acids. Germline-derived CDR1 and CDR2 are MNHEY and SMNVEV (reference sequence). The CDR3, as DNA: TGTGCCAGCAGTTTATATCCGACCGCAACTAATGAAAAACTGTTTTTT. Its protein is CASSLYPTATNEKLFF. Full variable domain (remainder filled in from reference TRBV27 and TRBJ1-4): EAQVTQNPRYLITVTGKKLTVTCSQNMNHEYMSWYRQDPGLGLRQIYYSMNVEVTDKGDVPEGYKVSRKEKRNFPLILESPSPNQTSLYFCASSLYPTATNEKLFFGSGTQLSVL.

The chain links TRBV18 to TRBJ2-3; no clear D. V lost 8 bases and J 1 base, leaving 10 bases between the germline ends. The CDR3 runs 13 residues. Germline-derived CDR1 and CDR2 are KGHSH and LQKENI. The CDR3 here is CASAIRRTDTQYF. Here the CDR3 DNA reads TGTGCCAGCGCGATTCGTCGCACAGATACGCAGTATTTT. Filled out from reference TRBV18 and TRBJ2-3, the complete variable domain reads NAGVMQNPRHLVRRRGQEARLRCSPMKGHSHVYWYRQLPEEGLKFMVYLQKENIIDESGMPKERFSAEFPKEGPSILRIQQVVRGDSAAYFCASAIRRTDTQYFGPGTRLTVL.

This chain uses TRBV3-1 (or the pseudogene TRBV3-2) with TRBJ2-7; no firm D call. This CDR3 has 13 amino acids. The V end lost 11 bases, the J end lost 0 bases, and 14 bases lay between the germline ends. Germline CDR1 LGHDT, CDR2 YNNKEL (reference sequence). CDR3 coding DNA: TGTGCCCACTACGACAAGAGCTCCTACGAGCAGTACTTC. Translated, it gives CAHYDKSSYEQYF.

This clone was observed once. This chain links TRBV5-1 with TRBJ2-1; 8 bases are shared with TRBD2. The V gene end was trimmed by 1 base and the J gene end by 9 bases; junction bases not matched to a gene: 6. CDR1 SGHRS and CDR2 YFSETQ come from the germline V gene. CDR3 size: 14 residues. This CDR3 reads CASSLSGGLSEQFF. The CDR3 DNA is TGCGCCAGCAGCTTGTCGGGGGGGCTCTCTGAGCAGTTCTTC.

This sequence joins TRBV2 and TRBJ1-2; D not resolved. Germline V lookup: CDR1 SNHLY, CDR2 FYNNEI. Trimming shortened V by 2 bases and J by 7 bases, and 8 bases separated the two germline ends. The CDR3 loop spans 12 amino acids. The CDR3 protein is CASSEQKIGYTF. For the CDR3, the DNA is TGTGCCAGCAGTGAACAGAAAATTGGCTACACCTTC.

The V gene is TRBV7-9, the J gene TRBJ1-1, with TRBD1 matching over 8 bases. Trimming cost V 5 bases and J 5 bases; bases outside gene matches: 7. The CDR3 loop spans 14 amino acids. CDR1 and CDR2 (germline): SEHNR, FQNEAQ (reference sequence). The CDR3 reads CASSVDREKTEAFF. In nucleotides, the CDR3 is TGTGCCAGCAGCGTGGACAGGGAAAAAACTGAAGCTTTCTTT.

CDR3 sequence (DNA): TGCGCCAGCCACACCAGGGCTAGCGGGGGGGCCCGGGAGCTGTTTTTT. Its translation is CASHTRASGGARELFF. V usage is TRBV5-1 and J usage is TRBJ2-2; 12 nucleotides align to TRBD2. In germline, CDR1 is SGHRS, CDR2 YFSETQ. There are 16 residues in the CDR3. After removal of 7 bases from V and 9 bases from J, the junction contained 13 bases not matched to a gene.

The rearrangement links TRBV10-2 to TRBJ1-2; D is unclear. The CDR3 is 13 residues long. Trimming stripped 2 bases from V and 8 bases from J, with 12 bases between. Germline V lookup: CDR1 WSHSY, CDR2 SAAADI. This CDR3 is CASSERVFEGYTF. As DNA, the CDR3 is TGCGCCAGCAGTGAGAGGGTCTTCGAGGGCTACACCTTC.

The chain has TRBV6-1 and TRBJ2-3, with a possible D match to TRBD2 (5 bases). V was trimmed by 0 bases and J by 2 bases, leaving 9 bases between them. Germline CDR1 reads MNHNS; CDR2 reads SASEGT. CDR3 length equals 15 residues. CDR3: CASSEAASHTDTQYF. The CDR3 nucleotides are TGTGCCAGCAGTGAAGCGGCTAGCCACACAGATACGCAGTATTTT.

This clone has more than one count but fewer than ten. This CDR3 reads CASSQGRASGGYQETQYF. The DNA for the CDR3 is TGTGCCAGCAGCCAAGGTCGGGCTAGCGGGGGCTACCAAGAGACCCAGTACTTC. The rearrangement links TRBV3-1 (or the pseudogene TRBV3-2) to TRBJ2-5; 10 bases line up with TRBD2. The CDR3 has 18 amino acids. Unmatched junction bases numbered 8, after V lost 1 base and J lost 0 bases. CDR1 is LGHDT and CDR2 is YNNKEL in the germline V gene (reference sequence).

This rearrangement joins TRBV5-4 to TRBJ1-1, with TRBD1 matching 7 bases. V was pared by 4 bases and J by 1 base, with 7 bases of the junction left unmatched. The CDR3 has 15 amino acids. Looked up from germline, CDR1 is SGHNT and CDR2 is YYREEE (reference sequence). CDR3 sequence reads: CASSARQGGNTEAFF. The CDR3 nucleotides read TGTGCCAGCAGCGCAAGACAGGGAGGGAACACTGAAGCTTTCTTT. Drawing the rest from reference TRBV5-4 and TRBJ1-1, the complete variable domain is ETGVTQSPTHLIKTRGQQVTLRCSSQSGHNTVSWYQQALGQGPQFIFQYYREEENGRGNFPPRFSGLQFPNYSSELNVNALELDDSALYLCASSARQGGNTEAFFGQGTRLTVV.

The genes are TRBV30 and TRBJ1-6, with 7 bases that match TRBD1. This CDR3 contains 15 residues. V was clipped by 2 bases and J by 1 base; unmatched bases: 2. In germline, CDR1 is GTSNPN, CDR2 SVGIG (reference sequence). CDR3 in amino acids: CAWSQGESYNSPLHF. The CDR3 nucleotides read TGTGCCTGGAGTCAGGGGGAGTCCTATAATTCACCCCTCCACTTT.